The present T cell receptor beta chain was sequenced within a study of breast tumors, draining lymph nodes, adjacent tissues. Axillary draining lymph nodes of breast cancer patients supplied the node samples. TCRdb reprocessed the multiplex PCR reads with MiXCR, giving one entry per CDR3 protein. The table records about 220,000 distinct CDR3 sequences, approximately 36% of them present only once. There are 14 residues in the CDR3. V was pared by 7 bases and J by 1 base, with 13 bases between. In germline, CDR1 is MDHEN, CDR2 SYDVKM. The genes are TRBV28 and TRBJ2-5; D perhaps matches TRBD2 (5 bases). The sequencing sample was made of axillary lymph node tissue. This receptor was identified in a female donor with breast cancer. Some clones in this sample may be carry-over from other donors' samples. The DNA of the CDR3 is TGTGCCAGCAACCTCCGGGGATCCCAAGAGACCCAGTACTTC. Its protein product is CASNLRGSQETQYF.